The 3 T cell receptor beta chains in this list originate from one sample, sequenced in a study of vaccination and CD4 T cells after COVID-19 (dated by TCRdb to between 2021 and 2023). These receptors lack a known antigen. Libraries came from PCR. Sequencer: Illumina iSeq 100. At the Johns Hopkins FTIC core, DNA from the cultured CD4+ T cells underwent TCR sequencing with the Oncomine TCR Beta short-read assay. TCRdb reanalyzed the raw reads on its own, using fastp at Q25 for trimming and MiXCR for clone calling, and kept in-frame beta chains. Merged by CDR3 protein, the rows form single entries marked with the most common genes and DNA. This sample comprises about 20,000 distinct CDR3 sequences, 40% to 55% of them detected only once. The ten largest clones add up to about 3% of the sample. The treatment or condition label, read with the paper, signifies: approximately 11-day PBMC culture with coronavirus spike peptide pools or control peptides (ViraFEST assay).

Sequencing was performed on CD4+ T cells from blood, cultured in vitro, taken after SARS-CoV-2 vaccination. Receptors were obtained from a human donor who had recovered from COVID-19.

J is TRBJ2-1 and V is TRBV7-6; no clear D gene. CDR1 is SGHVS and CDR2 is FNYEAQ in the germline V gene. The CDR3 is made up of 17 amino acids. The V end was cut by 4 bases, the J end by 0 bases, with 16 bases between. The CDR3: CASSSPYSGSSYNEQFF. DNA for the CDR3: TGTGCCAGCAGCTCCCCCTATTCCGGTAGCTCCTACAATGAGCAGTTCTTC.

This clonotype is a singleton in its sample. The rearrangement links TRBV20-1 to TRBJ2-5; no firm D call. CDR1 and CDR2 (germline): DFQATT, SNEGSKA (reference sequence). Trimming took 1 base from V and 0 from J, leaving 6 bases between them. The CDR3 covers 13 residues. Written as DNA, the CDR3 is TGCAGTGCTAGAGTAGGGAACCAAGAGACCCAGTACTTC. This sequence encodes CSARVGNQETQYF.

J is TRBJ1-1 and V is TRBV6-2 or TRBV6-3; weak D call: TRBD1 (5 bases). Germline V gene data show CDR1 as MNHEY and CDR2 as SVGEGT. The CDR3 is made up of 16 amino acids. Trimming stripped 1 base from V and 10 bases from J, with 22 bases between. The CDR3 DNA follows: TGTGCCAGCAGTTACTGGGGCCGGGGTCCTACTGTGGGAGCTTTCTTT. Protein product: CASSYWGRGPTVGAFF.